This T cell receptor beta chain is from a study of shared clonotypes between healthy human individuals. The CDR3 runs 14 residues. V shed 5 bases, J shed 2 bases, and the junction held 4 bases outside the gene matches. The germline CDR1 and CDR2 sequences are MNHNY and SVGAGI (reference sequence). Findings and caveats of the study: In general, naive subsets displayed greater estimated richness than memory subsets did.

The assay was immunoSEQ multiplex PCR, and TCRdb's table has in-frame clones only and misses some. The repertoire consists of some 2.1 million clones, with 90% to 95% occurring once and the leading ten covering more than 0.1%. The donor population consisted of healthy HIV-negative adults with no recent acute infections or vaccinations. This clone was counted once. The target antigen is unknown. Sequencing was carried out using naive CD4+ T cells sorted from blood. Indicated subset: CD45RA+ positively selected. The clonotype comes from a young man in good health. The V and J genes are TRBV6-6 and TRBJ2-3, with 7 bases fitting TRBD2. CDR3 in amino acids: CASSLAASTDTQYF. The CDR3 nucleotides read TGTGCCAGCAGTCTAGCGGCTTCCACAGATACGCAGTATTTT.